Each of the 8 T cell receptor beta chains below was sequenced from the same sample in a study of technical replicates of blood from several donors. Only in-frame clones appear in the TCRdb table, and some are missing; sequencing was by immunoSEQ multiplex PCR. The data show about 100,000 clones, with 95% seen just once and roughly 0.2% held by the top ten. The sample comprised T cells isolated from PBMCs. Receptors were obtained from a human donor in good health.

The CDR3 protein is CASSQGGSQKAQHF. The CDR3, as DNA: TGTGCCAGCAGCCAAGGGGGCTCCCAGAAAGCCCAGCATTTT. V usage is TRBV28 and J usage is TRBJ1-5; 7 bases are a match to TRBD1. J was trimmed by 11 bases and V by 6 bases; bases with no gene match: 13. The CDR3 is 14 amino acids. CDR1 and CDR2 from the germline V gene are MDHEN and SYDVKM.

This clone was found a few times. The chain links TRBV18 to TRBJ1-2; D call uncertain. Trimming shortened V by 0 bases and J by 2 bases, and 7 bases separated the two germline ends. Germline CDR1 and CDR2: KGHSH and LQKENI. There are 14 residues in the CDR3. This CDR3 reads CASSPPSQNYGYTF. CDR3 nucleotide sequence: TGTGCCAGCTCACCACCATCACAGAACTATGGCTACACCTTC.

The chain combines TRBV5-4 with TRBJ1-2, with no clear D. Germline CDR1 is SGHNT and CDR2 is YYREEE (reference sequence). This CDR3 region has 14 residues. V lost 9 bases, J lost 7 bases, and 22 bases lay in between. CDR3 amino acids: CATYGGDLEGGYTF. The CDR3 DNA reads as TGTGCCACGTACGGCGGTGACTTGGAGGGTGGCTACACCTTC. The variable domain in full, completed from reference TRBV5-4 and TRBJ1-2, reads ETGVTQSPTHLIKTRGQQVTLRCSSQSGHNTVSWYQQALGQGPQFIFQYYREEENGRGNFPPRFSGLQFPNYSSELNVNALELDDSALYLCATYGGDLEGGYTFGSGTRLTVV.

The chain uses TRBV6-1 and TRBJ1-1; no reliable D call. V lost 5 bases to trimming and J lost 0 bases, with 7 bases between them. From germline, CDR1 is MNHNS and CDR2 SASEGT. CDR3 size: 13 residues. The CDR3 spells CASSYPVNTEAFF. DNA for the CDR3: TGTGCCAGCAGTTATCCTGTGAACACTGAAGCTTTCTTT.

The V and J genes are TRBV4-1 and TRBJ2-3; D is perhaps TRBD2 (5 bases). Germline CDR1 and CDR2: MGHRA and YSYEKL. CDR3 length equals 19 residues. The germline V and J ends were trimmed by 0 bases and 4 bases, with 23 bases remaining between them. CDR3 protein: CASSQDTSGPGGIADTQYF. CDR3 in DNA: TGCGCCAGCAGCCAAGATACCTCCGGGCCAGGAGGTATAGCAGATACGCAGTATTTT.

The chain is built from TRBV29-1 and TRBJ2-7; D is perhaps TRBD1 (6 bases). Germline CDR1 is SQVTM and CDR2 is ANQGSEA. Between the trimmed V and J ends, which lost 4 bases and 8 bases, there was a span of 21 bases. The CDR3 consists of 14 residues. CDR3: CSVALGTPSWKQYF. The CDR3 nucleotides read TGCAGCGTTGCCCTAGGGACACCCTCTTGGAAGCAGTACTTC.

The CDR3 sequence is CASSDTRSYNSPLHF. Here the CDR3 DNA reads TGTGCCAGCAGTGACACGCGCTCCTATAATTCACCCCTCCACTTT. The chain combines TRBV2 with TRBJ1-6; D ambiguous. Germline V gives CDR1 SNHLY, CDR2 FYNNEI. V lost 3 bases and J lost 0, with 6 bases in between. The CDR3 sequence is 15 residues long.

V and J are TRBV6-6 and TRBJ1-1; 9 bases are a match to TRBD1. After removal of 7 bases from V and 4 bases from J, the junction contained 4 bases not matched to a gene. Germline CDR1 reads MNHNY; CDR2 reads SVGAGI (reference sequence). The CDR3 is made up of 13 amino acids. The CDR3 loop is CASTGQGGTEAFF. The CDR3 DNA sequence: TGTGCCAGCACGGGACAGGGTGGCACTGAAGCTTTCTTT.